These 32 T cell receptor beta chains originate from one sample sequenced in a study of T cells in Graves' hyperthyroidism and ophthalmopathy. Authors of the study amplified TCR beta CDR3 regions from RNA transcripts. First-round RT-PCR with HTBI primers amplified the TCR CDR3 region. TCRdb independently ran MiXCR on the multiplex PCR reads; one entry per CDR3 protein. The data contain roughly 330,000 distinct CDR3 sequences, roughly 17% of them singletons. Sequenced material: blood. These receptors came from a man aged 25 to 40 with Graves' hyperthyroidism.

This clonotype showed up many times. The chain uses TRBV7-2 and TRBJ2-1; the match to TRBD2 covers 11 bases. The CDR3 is made up of 19 amino acids. Germline CDR1 SGHTA, CDR2 FQGNSA. J was trimmed by 6 bases and V by 10 bases; bases with no gene match: 23. The CDR3: CATKGRRAVGLAGGNEQFF. CDR3 DNA sequence: TGTGCCACCAAGGGGCGAAGGGCCGTCGGGCTAGCGGGAGGCAATGAGCAGTTCTTC.

The chain joins TRBV14 to TRBJ2-1; 7 bases map to TRBD1. The CDR3 sequence is 17 residues long. Unmatched junction bases numbered 17, after V lost 4 bases and J lost 8 bases. Germline values: CDR1 SGHDN, CDR2 FVKESK. CDR3 residues: CASSPLRGRGMIDEQFF. As DNA, the CDR3 is TGTGCCAGCAGCCCACTCAGGGGCAGGGGGATGATCGATGAGCAGTTCTTC.

This clonotype was seen a few times. The chain is built from TRBV10-2 and TRBJ1-2; D is unresolved. This CDR3 is built from 14 residues. Trimming shortened V by 0 bases and J by 2 bases, and 7 bases separated the two germline ends. Germline CDR1 reads WSHSY; CDR2 reads SAAADI. CDR3 region: CASSESTTNYGYTF. The CDR3 DNA reads as TGCGCCAGCAGTGAGTCGACAACGAACTATGGCTACACCTTC.

The genes are TRBV9 and TRBJ2-5; 7 bases align to TRBD2. Germline CDR1 is SGDLS and CDR2 is YYNGEE. The CDR3 spans 14 residues. V shed 2 bases, J shed 4 bases, and the junction held 5 bases outside the gene matches. CDR3 residues: CASSVSLARETQYF. For the CDR3, the DNA is TGTGCCAGCAGCGTGTCACTAGCGAGAGAGACCCAGTACTTC.

This clonotype was seen repeatedly, ten times or more. The chain has TRBV12-3 or TRBV12-4 and TRBJ1-2; the D is unclear. Between the trimmed V and J ends, which lost 6 bases and 5 bases, there was a span of 22 bases. The CDR3 runs 16 residues. CDR3 amino acids: CASSPLGGGNYYGYTF. The CDR3 nucleotides are TGTGCCAGCAGCCCTTTGGGTGGCGGAAACTATTATGGCTACACCTTC.

This clonotype was observed many times. This sequence joins TRBV7-9 and TRBJ2-7; perhaps TRBD2 as D (5 bases). The V end was cut by 3 bases, the J end by 3 bases, with 15 bases between. Germline CDR1 and CDR2: SEHNR and FQNEAQ (reference sequence). The CDR3 is 15 amino acids. The CDR3 DNA sequence: TGTGCCAGCAGCTTCGCCCCAGCGGAGCTCTACGAGCAGTACTTC. It codes for CASSFAPAELYEQYF.

The V and J genes are TRBV7-2 and TRBJ2-7, with D perhaps TRBD1 or TRBD2 (5 bases each). Trimming removed 1 base from V and 2 bases from J, with 12 bases in between. CDR3 length: 15 residues. Germline values: CDR1 SGHTA, CDR2 FQGNSA. CDR3 amino acids: CASSLVGDPAYEQYF. CDR3 bases: TGTGCCAGCAGCTTAGTCGGGGACCCAGCCTACGAGCAGTACTTC. Full variable domain (outside the CDR3, taken from reference TRBV7-2 and TRBJ2-7): GAGVSQSPSNKVTEKGKDVELRCDPISGHTALYWYRQSLGQGLEFLIYFQGNSAPDKSGLPSDRFSAERTGGSVSTLTIQRTQQEDSAVYLCASSLVGDPAYEQYFGPGTRLTVT.

This clonotype was seen ten or more times. This chain connects TRBV7-9 to TRBJ2-1; 7 nucleotides align to TRBD2. This CDR3 spans 15 amino acids. CDR1 and CDR2 (germline): SEHNR, FQNEAQ (reference sequence). V was clipped by 4 bases and J by 5 bases; unmatched bases: 8. CDR3 sequence: CASSYGLGKDNEQFF. In nucleotides, the CDR3 is TGTGCCAGCAGCTACGGACTAGGCAAGGACAATGAGCAGTTCTTC.

The genes are TRBV6-1 and TRBJ2-5; D gene uncertain. Germline V gene sequence: CDR1 MNHNS, CDR2 SASEGT. V was trimmed by 2 bases and J by 5 bases, leaving 9 bases between them. The CDR3 consists of 13 residues. In nucleotides, the CDR3 is TGTGCCAGCAGTGAATATGCAGCGGAGACCCAGTACTTC. This encodes CASSEYAAETQYF.

This clonotype was seen a handful of times. This chain uses TRBV29-1 with TRBJ2-1; TRBD1 matches 12 bases. Germline trimming cut 8 bases from V and 9 bases from J; bases unmatched to any gene: 8. CDR1 and CDR2 (germline): SQVTM, ANQGSEA. This CDR3 spans 13 amino acids. In nucleotides, the CDR3 is TGCAGCTCACGGGACAGGGGGCTAGGTGAGCAGTTCTTC. Translated: CSSRDRGLGEQFF.

This clonotype was observed a handful of times. The chain joins TRBV10-2 to TRBJ2-3, with TRBD1 identical over 9 bases. CDR3 length: 15 amino acids. Germline loops: CDR1 WSHSY, CDR2 SAAADI. V was pared by 8 bases and J by 4 bases, with 10 bases of the junction left unmatched. The CDR3 loop reads CASGGNRGLADTQYF. The DNA of the CDR3 is TGCGCCAGCGGAGGTAACAGGGGGCTAGCAGATACGCAGTATTTT.

This clonotype was observed many times. This sequence joins TRBV20-1 and TRBJ2-1; TRBD2 aligns across 7 bases. Germline V lookup: CDR1 DFQATT, CDR2 SNEGSKA (reference sequence). V lost 3 bases and J lost 4; bases outside the gene matches: 3. The CDR3 loop spans 13 amino acids. The CDR3 DNA follows: TGCAGTGCTAGCACTAGCGCATACAATGAGCAGTTCTTC. It translates to CSASTSAYNEQFF.

This clonotype has only a few counts. The chain recombines TRBV9 with TRBJ1-1, with no clear D. CDR1 is SGDLS, CDR2 YYNGEE, per germline. This CDR3 comprises 12 residues. Trimming removed 5 bases at V and 7 bases at J, with 12 bases between. CDR3 DNA: TGTGCCAGCAGTCCTGCCGGGAGTGAAGCTTTCTTT. Translating it yields CASSPAGSEAFF.

This clonotype has a count of ten or more. The chain employs TRBV7-2 and TRBJ2-3; D is uncertain. The V gene's germline CDR1 is SGHTA and CDR2 FQGNSA. V gave up 0 bases and J gave up 3 bases, with 7 bases separating them. The CDR3 contains 14 residues. The CDR3 DNA is TGTGCCAGCAGCTTAGCGGCTATTACAGATACGCAGTATTTT. Protein: CASSLAAITDTQYF.

The rearrangement links TRBV20-1 to TRBJ1-2, with 8 bases lining up with TRBD1. Germline values: CDR1 DFQATT, CDR2 SNEGSKA (reference sequence). V lost 0 bases and J lost 12; bases outside the gene matches: 12. The CDR3 contains 14 residues. This chain's CDR3 is CSAREGQGAKVHTF. The CDR3 DNA reads as TGCAGTGCTAGAGAGGGCCAGGGGGCGAAGGTCCACACCTTC.

The table lists this clonotype with a few counts. The chain uses TRBV12-3 or TRBV12-4 and TRBJ2-5; unclear D gene. The germline V and J ends were trimmed by 5 bases and 0 bases, with 13 bases remaining between them. The length of the CDR3 is 15 residues. CDR3 sequence (DNA): TGTGCCAGCAGTCAAAGACAAGCCGACCAAGAGACCCAGTACTTC. This sequence encodes CASSQRQADQETQYF.

This rearrangement joins TRBV3-1 to TRBJ2-1; TRBD2 might be the D (6 bases). Germline-derived CDR1 and CDR2 are LGHDT and YNNKEL (reference sequence). The CDR3 has 14 amino acids. V dropped 10 bases and J dropped 0 bases, with 13 bases sitting between them. The CDR3 coding sequence is TGTGCCACCACGGCGGGACCCTCCTACAATGAGCAGTTCTTC. Protein: CATTAGPSYNEQFF.

V gene TRBV5-5 combines with J gene TRBJ1-2; the D gene is possibly TRBD1 (5 bases). The CDR3 is 15 amino acids. V dropped 2 bases and J dropped 2 bases, with 13 bases sitting between them. CDR1 is SGHKS and CDR2 is YYEKEE in the germline V gene (reference sequence). The CDR3 reads CASSFLGTPNYGYTF. The CDR3 DNA follows: TGTGCCAGCAGCTTCTTAGGGACGCCCAACTATGGCTACACCTTC.

In its sample, this clonotype was seen once. The rearrangement joins TRBV10-3 to TRBJ2-3, with D possibly TRBD2 on 5 matching bases. The CDR3 sequence is 16 residues long. V dropped 8 bases and J dropped 2 bases, with 20 bases sitting between them. CDR1 and CDR2 (germline): ENHRY, SYGVKD. The CDR3 sequence: CAIAIEGMLSTDTQYF. The CDR3 DNA is TGTGCCATCGCTATAGAGGGAATGTTATCCACAGATACGCAGTATTTT.

This clonotype was found many times. The chain has TRBV5-8 and TRBJ2-4; D uncertain. Germline V gives CDR1 SGHTS, CDR2 YDEGEE. The CDR3 length is 13 residues. The germline V and J ends were trimmed by 0 bases and 8 bases, with 9 bases remaining between them. DNA of the CDR3: TGTGCCAGCAGCTTGGGTTCAGGTGACATTCAGTACTTC. Translated: CASSLGSGDIQYF.

The sample holds many counts of this clonotype. This chain uses TRBV27 with TRBJ2-6; a possible D gene is TRBD2 (6 bases). The V and J ends lost 5 bases and 0 bases respectively, with 14 bases between them. Germline V gives CDR1 MNHEY, CDR2 SMNVEV (reference sequence). The CDR3 length is 17 residues. CDR3 region: CASSPRTGVSGANVLTF. The CDR3 DNA reads TGTGCCAGCAGTCCACGGACGGGGGTCTCTGGGGCCAACGTCCTGACTTTC.

The chain joins TRBV7-3 to TRBJ2-7, with D perhaps TRBD2 (5 bases). Per the germline V gene, CDR1 is SGHTA and CDR2 is FQGTGA. V shed 2 bases and J shed 0 bases, with 11 bases lying between them. This CDR3 spans 15 amino acids. The CDR3 nucleotides are TGTGCCAGCAGCTTAGGACTCGGAAGCTCCTACGAGCAGTACTTC. Translation: CASSLGLGSSYEQYF.

In its sample, this clonotype was seen a few times. This chain joins TRBV6-1 and TRBJ2-1; D not resolved. Trimming left V 2 bases short and J 8 bases short, with 7 bases between. Germline V gene lookup returns CDR1 MNHNS and CDR2 SASEGT. The CDR3 spans 12 residues. Here the CDR3 DNA reads TGTGCCAGCAGTGAAAACAGATATGAGCAGTTCTTC. It specifies CASSENRYEQFF.

CDR3 sequence: CASSAGTGGGETQYF. The CDR3 DNA sequence: TGTGCCAGCAGCGCAGGGACAGGGGGAGGCGAGACCCAGTACTTC. The gene calls are TRBV9 and TRBJ2-5; 11 nucleotides agree with TRBD1. V shed 3 bases and J 5 bases; nucleotides not matched to a gene: 6. CDR1 and CDR2 from the germline V gene are SGDLS and YYNGEE. This CDR3 comprises 15 residues.

This clonotype has at least ten counts. This chain uses TRBV28 with TRBJ1-2; a possible D gene is TRBD1 (5 bases). This CDR3 has 14 amino acids. CDR1 and CDR2 (germline): MDHEN, SYDVKM. The V gene lost 7 bases and the J gene lost 2 bases, with 14 bases spanning the gap. The CDR3 DNA is TGTGCCAGCAACCCCTGGGGCAGGAACTATGGCTACACCTTC. Amino acid sequence: CASNPWGRNYGYTF.

This clonotype was seen many times. The chain combines TRBV5-1 with TRBJ1-1; D possibly corresponds to TRBD1 (5 bases). Trimming took 0 bases from V and 4 from J, leaving 16 bases between them. The CDR3 is 16 amino acids. Germline CDR1 is SGHRS and CDR2 is YFSETQ. The CDR3 bases are TGCGCCAGCAGCTTGGAAGGGGCCAACAGGTTCACTGAAGCTTTCTTT. Protein: CASSLEGANRFTEAFF.

This clonotype has only a few counts. The genes are TRBV5-1 and TRBJ1-1, with D hard to call. The CDR3 is 15 residues long. Germline CDR1 SGHRS, CDR2 YFSETQ. V lost 0 bases and J 4 bases, leaving 13 bases between the germline ends. CDR3 loop: CASSLGGGIGTEAFF. For the CDR3, the DNA is TGCGCCAGCAGCTTGGGTGGAGGGATAGGCACTGAAGCTTTCTTT.

The chain couples TRBV11-2 to TRBJ2-1; 9 nucleotides line up with TRBD2. The V and J ends lost 5 bases and 7 bases, in that order; junction bases with no gene match: 15. Germline values: CDR1 SGHAT, CDR2 FQNNGV. The CDR3 has 17 amino acids. The CDR3 loop is CASSPRWIAGVVNEQFF. The DNA for the CDR3 is TGTGCCAGCAGCCCCCGTTGGATAGCGGGAGTAGTAAATGAGCAGTTCTTC. The whole variable domain, remainder taken from reference TRBV11-2 and TRBJ2-1, is EAGVAQSPRYKIIEKRQSVAFWCNPISGHATLYWYQQILGQGPKLLIQFQNNGVVDDSQLPKDRFSAERLKGVDSTLKIQPAKLEDSAVYLCASSPRWIAGVVNEQFFGPGTRLTVL.

The J gene is TRBJ2-7, the V gene TRBV7-3, with TRBD2 as a possible D gene (7 bases). CDR1 is SGHTA, CDR2 FQGTGA, per germline. Trimming removed 8 bases at V and 5 bases at J, with 22 bases between. This CDR3 comprises 15 residues. CDR3 amino acids: CASSSEGGGRNEQYF. CDR3 nucleotide sequence: TGTGCCAGCTCCTCGGAGGGGGGAGGGAGGAACGAGCAGTACTTC.

This clonotype appeared many times. The chain joins TRBV11-2 to TRBJ1-5, with D unresolved. The germline gives CDR1 SGHAT, CDR2 FQNNGV. The length of the CDR3 is 12 residues. The V gene lost 5 bases and the J gene lost 3 bases, with 5 bases spanning the gap. As DNA, the CDR3 is TGTGCCAGCAGCCCAACCAATCAGCCCCAGCATTTT. Protein product: CASSPTNQPQHF.

This clonotype was seen ten or more times. J is TRBJ2-3 and V is TRBV30; TRBD1 matches 8 bases. Germline CDR1 GTSNPN, CDR2 SVGIG (reference sequence). After removal of 0 bases from V and 6 bases from J, the junction contained 5 bases not matched to a gene. The CDR3 is 14 amino acids. The CDR3 region is CAWSVRRGLDTQYF. In nucleotides, the CDR3 is TGTGCCTGGAGTGTTCGCAGGGGGCTGGATACGCAGTATTTT.

This clonotype has a handful of counts. This sequence joins TRBV6-1 and TRBJ1-1; D not certain. This CDR3 is built from 14 residues. V dropped 6 bases and J dropped 4 bases, with 15 bases sitting between them. Germline CDR1 is MNHNS and CDR2 is SASEGT. CDR3 loop: CASRGTDVGTEAFF. CDR3 sequence (DNA): TGTGCCAGCAGGGGAACGGACGTTGGCACTGAAGCTTTCTTT.